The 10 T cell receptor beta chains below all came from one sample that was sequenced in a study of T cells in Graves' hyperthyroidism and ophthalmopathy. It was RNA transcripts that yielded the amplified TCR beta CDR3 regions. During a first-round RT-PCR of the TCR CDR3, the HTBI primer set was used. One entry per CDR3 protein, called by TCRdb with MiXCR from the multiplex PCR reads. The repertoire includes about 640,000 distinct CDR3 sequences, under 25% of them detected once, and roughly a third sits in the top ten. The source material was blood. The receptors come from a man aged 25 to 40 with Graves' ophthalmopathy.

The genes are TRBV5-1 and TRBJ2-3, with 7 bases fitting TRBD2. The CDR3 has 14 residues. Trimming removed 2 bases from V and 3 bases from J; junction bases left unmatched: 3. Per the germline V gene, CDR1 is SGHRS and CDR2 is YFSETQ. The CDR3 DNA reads TGCGCCAGCAGCTTCCGGGAGGCAACAGATACGCAGTATTTT. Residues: CASSFREATDTQYF.

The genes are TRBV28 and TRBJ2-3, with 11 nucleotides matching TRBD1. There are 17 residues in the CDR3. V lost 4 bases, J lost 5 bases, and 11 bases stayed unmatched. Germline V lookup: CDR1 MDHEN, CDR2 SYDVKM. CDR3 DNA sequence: TGTGCCAGCAGTTCCCGCCTCGGGACAGGGGGAAGAGATACGCAGTATTTT. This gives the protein CASSSRLGTGGRDTQYF.

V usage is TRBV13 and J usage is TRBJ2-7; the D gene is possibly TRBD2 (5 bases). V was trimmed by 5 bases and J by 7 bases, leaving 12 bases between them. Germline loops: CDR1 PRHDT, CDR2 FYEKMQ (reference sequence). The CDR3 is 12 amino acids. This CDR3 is CASSLQQREQYF. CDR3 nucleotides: TGTGCCAGCAGCCTTCAGCAGCGGGAGCAGTACTTC.

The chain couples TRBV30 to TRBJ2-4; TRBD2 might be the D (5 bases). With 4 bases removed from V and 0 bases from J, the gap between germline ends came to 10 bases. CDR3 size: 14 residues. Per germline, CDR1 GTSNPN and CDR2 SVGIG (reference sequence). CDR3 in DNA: TGTGCCTGGATCCCAGGACTAGCCAAAAACATTCAGTACTTC. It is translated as CAWIPGLAKNIQYF.

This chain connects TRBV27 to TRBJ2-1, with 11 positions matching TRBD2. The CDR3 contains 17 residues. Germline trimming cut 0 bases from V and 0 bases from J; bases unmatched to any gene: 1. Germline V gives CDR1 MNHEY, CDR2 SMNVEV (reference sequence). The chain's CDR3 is CASSLSGLAVSYNEQFF. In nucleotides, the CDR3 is TGTGCCAGCAGTTTATCGGGACTAGCGGTCTCCTACAATGAGCAGTTCTTC.

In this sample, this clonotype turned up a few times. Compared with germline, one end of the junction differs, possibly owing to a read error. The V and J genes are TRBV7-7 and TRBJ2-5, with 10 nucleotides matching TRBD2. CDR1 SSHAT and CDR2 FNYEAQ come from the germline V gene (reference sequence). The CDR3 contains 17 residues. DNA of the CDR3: TGTGCTAGCAGCCTGACTAGCGGGCCTACGAGGGGAGAGACCCAGTACTTC. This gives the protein CASSLTSGPTRGETQYF.

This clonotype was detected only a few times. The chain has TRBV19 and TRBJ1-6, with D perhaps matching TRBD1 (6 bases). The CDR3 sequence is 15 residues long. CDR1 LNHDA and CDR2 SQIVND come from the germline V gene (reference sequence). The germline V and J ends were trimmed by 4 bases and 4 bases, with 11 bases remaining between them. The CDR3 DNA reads TGTGCCAGTAGTACCTCGACAGGTTATAATTCACCCCTCCACTTT. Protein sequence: CASSTSTGYNSPLHF.

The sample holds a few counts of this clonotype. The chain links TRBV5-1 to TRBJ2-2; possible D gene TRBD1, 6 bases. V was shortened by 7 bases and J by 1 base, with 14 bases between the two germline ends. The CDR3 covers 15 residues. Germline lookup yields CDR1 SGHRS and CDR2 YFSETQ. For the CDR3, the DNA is TGCGCCAGCGGACGGGACACCGGGAACACCGGGGAGCTGTTTTTT. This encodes CASGRDTGNTGELFF.

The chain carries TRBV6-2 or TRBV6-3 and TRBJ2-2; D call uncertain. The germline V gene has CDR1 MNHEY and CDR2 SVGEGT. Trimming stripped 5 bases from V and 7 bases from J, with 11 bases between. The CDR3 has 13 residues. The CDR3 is CASSRLANGELFF. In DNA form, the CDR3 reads TGTGCCAGCAGTCGCCTGGCGAACGGGGAGCTGTTTTTT.

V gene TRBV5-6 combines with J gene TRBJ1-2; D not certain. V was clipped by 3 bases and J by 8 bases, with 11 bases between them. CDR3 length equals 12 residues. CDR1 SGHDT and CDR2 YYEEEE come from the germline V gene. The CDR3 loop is CASSSMPGGYTF. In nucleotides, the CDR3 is TGTGCCAGCAGCTCCATGCCGGGAGGCTACACCTTC.